The next 10 T cell receptor beta chains were all read from a single sample in a study of identical twins. TCRdb used MiXCR to reprocess the 5' RACE reads, holding one entry per CDR3 protein. The profile shows roughly 700,000 distinct CDR3 sequences, roughly 8% of them singletons. This same sample was also part of a study on yellow fever vaccine responses in identical twins.

Sequenced input: PBMCs. The receptors stem from a woman aged 18-30 years in good health.

The DNA for the CDR3 is TGTGCCATCAGTGTCTTATCGGGACAGGGAGTGTCGTACGAGCAGTACTTC. Translating it yields CAISVLSGQGVSYEQYF. The V and J genes are TRBV10-3 and TRBJ2-7, with 9 bases lining up with TRBD1. The CDR3 sequence is 17 residues long. V lost 4 bases to trimming and J lost 4 bases; unmatched junction nucleotides: 14. Germline loops: CDR1 ENHRY, CDR2 SYGVKD.

This clonotype turned up a few times. The rearrangement uses TRBV28 and TRBJ1-6, with D perhaps TRBD1 (5 bases). Trimming cost V 9 bases and J 7 bases, with 10 bases left between them. From germline, CDR1 is MDHEN and CDR2 SYDVKM. The CDR3 extends over 12 amino acids. CDR3 loop: CASTAGNSPLHF. The CDR3 nucleotides are TGTGCCAGTACGGCAGGGAATTCACCCCTCCACTTT.

This clonotype has ten or more counts. The chain joins TRBV6-1 to TRBJ2-1; TRBD2 matches at 8 bases. CDR3 size: 16 residues. Germline V gene lookup returns CDR1 MNHNS and CDR2 SASEGT. Trimming removed 6 bases from V and 0 bases from J; junction bases left unmatched: 7. The CDR3 sequence is CASSREGTPSYNEQFF. The CDR3, as DNA: TGTGCCAGCAGCCGGGAGGGGACACCCTCCTACAATGAGCAGTTCTTC.

The rearrangement links TRBV6-1 to TRBJ2-3; D is undetermined. Trimming shortened V by 1 base and J by 5 bases, and 13 bases separated the two germline ends. CDR3 size: 15 residues. In germline, CDR1 is MNHNS, CDR2 SASEGT. CDR3 coding DNA: TGTGCCAGCAGTGAAGGTATAGGGCACGGAGATACGCAGTATTTT. Translation gives CASSEGIGHGDTQYF.

V and J are TRBV5-1 and TRBJ2-2; TRBD1 matches 9 bases. V shed 4 bases and J 6 bases; nucleotides not matched to a gene: 7. The CDR3 spans 15 residues. Germline V CDR1 and CDR2: SGHRS, YFSETQ. The CDR3 is CASSRDREGAGELFF. The CDR3 DNA sequence: TGCGCCAGCAGCCGGGACAGGGAGGGCGCCGGGGAGCTGTTTTTT.

This clonotype was picked up a small number of times. Germline and junction disagree at one end, which may indicate a read error. This chain connects TRBV7-2 to TRBJ2-5, with no clear D. There are 13 residues in the CDR3. Germline V CDR1 and CDR2: SGHTA, FQGNSA. The DNA of the CDR3 is TGTGCCAGCAGCTTAGCTAGCCAACAGACCCAGTACTTC. Protein: CASSLASQQTQYF.

This clonotype was seen a handful of times. In nucleotides, the CDR3 is TGTGCCAGCAGTTCCCGGACAGGGTTAGGGTCTGGGAACACCGGGGAGCTGTTTTTT. Amino acids: CASSSRTGLGSGNTGELFF. The chain is built from TRBV27 and TRBJ2-2; TRBD1 aligns across 8 bases. Germline V CDR1 and CDR2: MNHEY, SMNVEV (reference sequence). Trimming took 4 bases from V and 1 from J; bases not matched to a gene: 14. The CDR3 sequence is 19 residues long.

V usage is TRBV7-8 and J usage is TRBJ1-3; D unclear. V was clipped by 5 bases and J by 5 bases, with 13 bases between them. Looked up from germline, CDR1 is SGHVS and CDR2 is FQNEAQ. The CDR3 covers 14 residues. The CDR3 DNA reads TGTGCCAGCAGCCAAGAAGGGAGACGAAACACCATATATTTT. This sequence encodes CASSQEGRRNTIYF.

V and J are TRBV27 and TRBJ2-7; D is uncertain. With 2 bases removed from V and 7 bases from J, the gap between germline ends came to 15 bases. Germline CDR1 is MNHEY and CDR2 is SMNVEV (reference sequence). This CDR3 spans 14 amino acids. The CDR3 DNA is TGTGCCAGCAGTTTACGTGGCATGTCCCGAGAGCAGTACTTC. It specifies CASSLRGMSREQYF.

This clonotype was counted between two and nine times. This chain joins TRBV28 and TRBJ2-7, with unresolved D. The length of the CDR3 is 13 residues. From germline, CDR1 is MDHEN and CDR2 SYDVKM. V was clipped by 6 bases and J by 4 bases, with 13 bases between them. The CDR3 DNA follows: TGTGCCAGCAGATTCACATACTCTTACGAGCAGTACTTC. As protein: CASRFTYSYEQYF.